The present entry profiles one T cell receptor beta chain with its context. The antigen is undetermined. Isolated RNA was reverse transcribed into cDNA used as the sequencing template. Here immunoSEQ multiplex PCR was the method, and the copy in TCRdb shows in-frame clones only, minus some. The sample lists approximately 98,000 clones; 58% were seen once. This sample is part of a study of CD8+ T cells in alopecia areata. General study results and limits: Greater clonality was observed in lesional scalp samples, especially alopecia totalis/universalis, versus normal scalp. Besides other cells, scalp samples also yield sequences of resident alphabeta T cells from normal skin.

Samples from alopecia areata patients were lesional scalp punch biopsies and peripheral blood. The CDR3 is 13 residues long. Trimming stripped 5 bases from V and 5 bases from J, with 12 bases between. The V gene's germline CDR1 is SGHTA and CDR2 FQGTGA. Sequencing used NKG2D-low CD8+ T cells sorted from blood. The TCR sequence derives from a human donor with alopecia areata. V and J are TRBV7-3 and TRBJ1-1; D is undetermined. The CDR3 region has the DNA TGTGCCAGCAGCCCGAGAGAGTTGACTGAAGCTTTCTTT. Protein sequence: CASSPRELTEAFF.